This T cell receptor beta chain was documented in a study of patients and donors after allogeneic stem cell transplantation (dated by TCRdb to between 2020 and 2021). Points on this clonotype: Its cognate antigen has yet to be identified. One base away lies a much larger clone, so this may be a sequencing read error.

From cysteine to phenylalanine, the CDR3 is 13 amino acids long. Solely the CDR3 DNA is kept, with 39 bases framed from the first base. Via the germline V gene, CDR1 is LGHNA and CDR2 YSLEER. V was cut back by 3 bases and J by 7 bases, leaving a gap of 12 bases between them. The library came from RT-PCR. Sequencer: NextSeq 550. Clones were called with MiXCR by TCRdb after fastp trimmed the public reads at Q25, and only in-frame beta chains were retained. Rows are unified per CDR3 protein, each entry keeping the most common DNA and genes. Here the sample has 90,000 to 130,000 distinct CDR3 sequences; 35% occur a single time. The top ten hold roughly 30% of the sample.

This chain joins TRBV4-3 to TRBJ1-2; the D gene is unclear. Sequences were obtained from blood, either unsorted or a sorted T cell fraction (not recorded which). The TCR comes from a human donor who was either an allogeneic HSCT recipient or a stem cell or donor lymphocyte infusion donor (not recorded which). It is not recorded whose cells these are; they may come from a transplant donor. In nucleotide form, the sequence is TGCGCCAGCAGCCAGCGGACTAAAACTGGCTACACCTTC. Its protein product is CASSQRTKTGYTF.